A selection of T cell receptor beta chains follows, all from one sample in a study of blood T cell repertoires in COVID-19. Produced via immunoSEQ multiplex PCR; TCRdb's table is partial and in-frame only. The sample contains several thousand clones, 80% to 90% of which appear only once. The specimen was peripheral blood. The source of these receptors is a human donor in a cohort sampled during active COVID-19. The CDR3 runs from the conserved cysteine through the conserved F or W. A D gene is named only where the DNA matches it firmly. Clone size is given for some rows only: seen once, a few or many times, or a class if the clone is expanded.

V	J	D	size	CDR3	DNA
TRBV9	TRBJ2-3	TRBD2	NA	CASSGLAGGPTDTQYF	TGTGCCAGCAGCGGACTAGCGGGGGGGCCTACAGATACGCAGTATTTT
TRBV11-2	TRBJ2-5	NA	NA	CASSLTTGSLGETQYF	TGTGCCAGCAGCTTGACGACGGGGTCTTTGGGAGAGACCCAGTACTTC
TRBV7-9	TRBJ1-3	NA	NA	CASSLALRFAGNTIYF	TGTGCCAGCAGCTTAGCCCTCAGGTTCGCTGGAAACACCATATATTTT
TRBV6-1	TRBJ1-1	NA	NA	CASSERAGLQNTEAFF	TGTGCCAGCAGTGAACGTGCGGGACTTCAGAACACTGAAGCTTTCTTT
TRBV6-5	TRBJ1-1	NA	NA	CASSHSGGTEAFF	TGTGCCAGCAGCCACTCGGGGGGGACTGAAGCTTTCTTT
TRBV11-2	TRBJ2-7	TRBD1	few	CASSLGGQSLEQYF	TGTGCCAGCAGCTTAGGGGGACAGTCTCTCGAGCAGTACTTC
TRBV6-5	TRBJ2-7	TRBD1	NA	CASSYYRGLGYEQYF	TGTGCCAGCAGTTACTACAGGGGGCTTGGCTACGAGCAGTACTTC
TRBV5-4	TRBJ2-2	NA	NA	CASSSGVGAGWLTGELFF	TGTGCCAGCAGCTCGGGAGTTGGGGCAGGGTGGCTTACCGGGGAGCTGTTTTTT
TRBV6-5	TRBJ1-1	TRBD1	NA	CASSFGQGSTEAFF	TGTGCCAGCAGCTTCGGACAGGGGAGCACTGAAGCTTTCTTT
TRBV3-1/TRBV3-2	TRBJ1-1	TRBD1	NA	CASNYGQGAEAFF	TGTGCCAGCAACTATGGACAGGGAGCTGAAGCTTTCTTT
TRBV5-1	TRBJ1-3	NA	NA	CASSLGRGSGNTIYF	TGCGCCAGCAGCTTGGGGAGGGGCTCTGGAAACACCATATATTTT
TRBV19	TRBJ2-7	TRBD1	NA	CASSGSGTGPHEQYF	TGTGCCAGTAGTGGATCCGGGACAGGTCCCCACGAGCAGTACTTC
TRBV4-1	TRBJ2-1	TRBD2	NA	CASSELRLAGGVYEQFF	TGCGCCAGCAGCGAACTGAGACTAGCGGGGGGGGTGTATGAGCAGTTCTTC
TRBV5-4	TRBJ2-7	NA	few	CASSLRGLVSYEQYF	TGTGCCAGCAGTCTTCGAGGGTTAGTATCCTACGAGCAGTACTTC